Listed below are T cell receptor beta chains from one sample, sequenced in a study of T-cell reconstitution after alpha-beta-depleted transplantation in children. MiXCR, applied by TCRdb to the PCR reads, yields one record per CDR3 protein. Among around 270,000 distinct CDR3 sequences listed, around 10% were seen once. This material consisted of PBMCs, taken before TCRalphabeta/CD19-depleted stem cell transplant. These receptors were obtained from a boy in the first two years of life with acute myeloid leukemia, due to receive a stem cell transplant. CDR3s include the opening cysteine and the closing phenylalanine or tryptophan. A D gene is named only where the DNA matches it firmly. Rows may omit the clone size; those that give it use once, few, many or a size class.

few,TRBJ2-2,-,TRBV7-9,14,TGTGCCAGCAGCTTAGACCTCCCGACCGGGGAGCTGTTTTTT,CASSLDLPTGELFF
few,TRBJ2-5,TRBD2,TRBV3-1,15,TGTGCCAGCAGCCAAGGCGGGGGGGACCAAGAGACCCAGTACTTC,CASSQGGGDQETQYF
many,TRBJ1-2,-,TRBV7-6,13,TGTGCCAGCAGCCGACAGTCATACGGGGGCTACACCTTC,CASSRQSYGGYTF
many,TRBJ2-7,-,TRBV19,13,TGTGCCACAGAGGGGCCTGAATCCTACGAGCAGTACTTC,CATEGPESYEQYF
many,TRBJ2-7,-,TRBV7-2,18,TGTGCCAGCAGCTTAGTAGTCGCGCCGAGGGCCGCGAAAAACGAGCAGTACTTC,CASSLVVAPRAAKNEQYF
many,TRBJ2-7,-,TRBV5-6,13,TGTGCCAGCAGCTTGAACCGGGCGTACGAGCAGTACTTC,CASSLNRAYEQYF
many,TRBJ2-3,TRBD2,TRBV7-2,17,TGTGCCAGCAGAGGATATGGACTAGCGGGGGTCACAGATACGCAGTATTTT,CASRGYGLAGVTDTQYF
many,TRBJ1-4,TRBD1,TRBV27,13,TGTGCCAGCAGCCGGGACAGTAATGAAAAACTGTTTTTT,CASSRDSNEKLFF
-,TRBJ2-5,TRBD1,TRBV15,15,TGTGCCACCAGCAGAGCGGGACAGGTTGCAGAGACCCAGTACTTC,CATSRAGQVAETQYF
-,TRBJ2-1,TRBD1,TRBV12-3/TRBV12-4,14,TGTGCCGGCATCCAGACAGGGTGGGGGAATGAGCAGTTCTTC,CAGIQTGWGNEQFF
many,TRBJ2-5,-,TRBV7-7,14,TGTGCCAGCAGCTTAGTGGGTGTCCAAGAGACCCAGTACTTC,CASSLVGVQETQYF
many,TRBJ1-1,-,TRBV7-2,12,TGTGCCAGCAGCTTATTATGGGCTGAAGCTTTCTTT,CASSLLWAEAFF
many,TRBJ2-2,TRBD1,TRBV5-1,16,TGCGCCAGCAGCTTGGCGACAGGGGCGAGGACCGGGGAGCTGTTTTTT,CASSLATGARTGELFF
many,TRBJ2-3,-,TRBV20-1,13,TGCAGTGCTAGAGGGTGGAGACCAGATACGCAGTATTTT,CSARGWRPDTQYF
many,TRBJ2-7,-,TRBV9,15,TGTGCCAGCAGCGCGGGGGGATCCCAGGGGAACGAGCAGTACTTC,CASSAGGSQGNEQYF
many,TRBJ2-2,TRBD2,TRBV29-1,16,TGCAGCGTGAGGCCTAGCGGGAGGGCGAACACCGGGGAGCTGTTTTTT,CSVRPSGRANTGELFF
-,TRBJ2-3,-,TRBV18,16,TGTGCCAGCTCAGACCCGGGCTCGATCCGCACAGATACGCAGTATTTT,CASSDPGSIRTDTQYF